This note documents a single T cell receptor beta chain sequence. Here immunoSEQ multiplex PCR was the method, and the copy in TCRdb shows in-frame clones only, minus some. The sample has 50,000 to 60,000 clones; around 90% are singletons. Germline CDR1 SGHVS, CDR2 FNYEAQ. Between the trimmed V and J ends, which lost 1 base and 0 bases, there was a span of 13 bases. There are 17 residues in the CDR3. The sample belongs to a study of blood T cell repertoires in COVID-19. Overall study: From the United States, Italy and Spain came samples of acute and convalescent COVID-19. PBMCs, B-cell-depleted T cells, or T cells provided the cDNA or gDNA that made up the material.

J is TRBJ2-1 and V is TRBV7-6; the D gene is possibly TRBD2 (5 bases). Material for sequencing was peripheral blood. The receptor was isolated from a human donor in a cohort sampled during active COVID-19. CDR3 in DNA: TGTGCCAGCAGCTTAGTGGCGGGCGTCAGCTCCTACAATGAGCAGTTCTTC. Translated: CASSLVAGVSSYNEQFF. The full variable domain, completed using reference TRBV7-6 and TRBJ2-1, is GAGVSQSPRYKVTKRGQDVALRCDPISGHVSLYWYRQALGQGPEFLTYFNYEAQQDKSGLPNDRFSAERPEGSISTLTIQRTEQRDSAMYRCASSLVAGVSSYNEQFFGPGTRLTVL.